A single sample gave rise to the 13 T cell receptor beta chains below, sequenced in a study of OX40 agonist ivuxolimab in advanced cancers. TCRdb's table, derived via immunoSEQ multiplex PCR, lists solely in-frame clones and lacks some. The repertoire holds 98,000 or so clones, with about 80% as singletons. Sequences were derived from CD4+ or CD8+ T cells sorted from blood, sampled in a trial of the OX40 agonist ivuxolimab. These TCRs come from an adult with an advanced solid tumor such as melanoma, head and neck, liver or kidney cancer.

The chain couples TRBV6-5 to TRBJ1-2, with TRBD1 matching over 7 bases. The CDR3 loop spans 13 amino acids. J lost 8 bases, V lost 6 bases, and 9 bases had no gene match. The germline V gene encodes CDR1 MNHEY and CDR2 SVGAGI. The CDR3 nucleotides are TGTGCCAGCAGAACTGGACAGGCGTACGGCTACACCTTC. Protein: CASRTGQAYGYTF.

This clone was picked up one time. This chain connects TRBV13 to TRBJ2-1, with 7 bases identical to TRBD2. CDR3 length: 13 amino acids. V lost 6 bases and J lost 6; bases outside the gene matches: 5. Germline assignment: CDR1 PRHDT and CDR2 FYEKMQ (reference sequence). The CDR3 nucleotides are TGTGCCAGCAGGCAAGCGGGGCCCAATGAGCAGTTCTTC. Amino acids: CASRQAGPNEQFF.

The rearrangement joins TRBV5-4 to TRBJ2-1; D uncertain. V was trimmed by 5 bases and J by 7 bases, leaving 13 bases between them. Germline V gene sequence: CDR1 SGHNT, CDR2 YYREEE (reference sequence). This CDR3 region has 13 residues. CDR3 region: CASSQNPLNEQFF. The CDR3 DNA sequence: TGTGCCAGCAGTCAGAATCCGCTGAATGAGCAGTTCTTC.

Notes on this clone: An end of the junction does not agree with germline; a read error may underlie this. The rearrangement joins TRBV15 to TRBJ2-7; no definite D call. The CDR3 totals 13 residues. From germline, CDR1 is LNHNV and CDR2 YYDKDF (reference sequence). The DNA for the CDR3 is TGTGCCACCAGCCCTAATCGCGGCTACGCGCAGTACTTC. Amino acid sequence: CATSPNRGYAQYF.

The V gene is TRBV6-6, the J gene TRBJ1-6; D is possibly TRBD1 (6 bases). Trimming pared 0 bases from V and 7 bases from J, leaving 10 bases between. There are 15 residues in the CDR3. The germline V gene has CDR1 MNHNY and CDR2 SVGAGI (reference sequence). The CDR3 sequence is CASSYSGDTNSPLHF. Written as DNA, the CDR3 is TGTGCCAGCAGTTACTCTGGGGACACCAATTCACCCCTCCACTTT.

This rearrangement joins TRBV6-6 to TRBJ1-4, with D unclear. The V gene's germline CDR1 is MNHNY and CDR2 SVGAGI (reference sequence). Trimming removed 0 bases from V and 8 bases from J, with 7 bases in between. The CDR3 has 13 amino acids. The CDR3 reads CASSYSMGEKLFF. The CDR3 bases are TGTGCCAGCAGTTACTCGATGGGGGAAAAACTGTTTTTT.

The rearrangement joins TRBV28 to TRBJ1-2; D unresolved. Germline CDR1 is MDHEN and CDR2 is SYDVKM. The CDR3 sequence is 11 residues long. The V end lost 6 bases, the J end lost 8 bases, and 10 bases lay between the germline ends. The CDR3 DNA is TGTGCCAGCAGGACGTTAGGAGGCTACACCTTC. It specifies CASRTLGGYTF.

V and J are TRBV7-2 and TRBJ2-1, with TRBD2 identical over 10 bases. The junction had 5 bases not matched to a gene; V was cut back by 5 bases and J by 7 bases. The V gene's germline CDR1 is SGHTA and CDR2 FQGNSA. The CDR3 length is 14 residues. The CDR3 loop reads CASSPGLAKNEQFF. In DNA, the CDR3 is TGTGCCAGCAGCCCGGGACTAGCGAAGAATGAGCAGTTCTTC.

This chain connects TRBV6-5 to TRBJ1-6; the D is unclear. Deletions cut 7 bases from V and 5 bases from J, with 12 bases between. Germline V gives CDR1 MNHEY, CDR2 SVGAGI. The CDR3 sequence is 14 residues long. CDR3 DNA: TGTGCCAGCACCTTGACAAGAAATAATTCACCCCTCCACTTT. Its translation is CASTLTRNNSPLHF.

This chain joins TRBV10-3 and TRBJ2-5; 8 bases are a match to TRBD1. The germline V gene has CDR1 ENHRY and CDR2 SYGVKD. J lost 2 bases, V lost 6 bases, and 2 bases had no gene match. This CDR3 is built from 13 residues. Here the CDR3 reads CAIRGQAQETQYF. The CDR3 region has the DNA TGTGCCATCAGGGGACAGGCACAAGAGACCCAGTACTTC.

V usage is TRBV4-2 and J usage is TRBJ1-1, with no clear D. This CDR3 is 14 amino acids long. V gave up 1 base and J gave up 3 bases, with 9 bases separating them. The V gene's germline CDR1 is LGHNA and CDR2 YNFKEQ. CDR3 loop: CASSQVKRDTEAFF. The CDR3, as DNA: TGTGCCAGCAGCCAAGTGAAGAGGGACACTGAAGCTTTCTTT.

V gene TRBV7-3 combines with J gene TRBJ2-5; tentatively, D is TRBD1 (7 bases). CDR1 is SGHTA and CDR2 is FQGTGA in the germline V gene. This CDR3 has 13 residues. V lost 2 bases and J 8 bases, leaving 12 bases between the germline ends. CDR3 sequence (DNA): TGTGCCAGCAGCTTAGGGCAGGGGGGTACCCAGTACTTC. It yields the protein CASSLGQGGTQYF.

V usage is TRBV7-2 and J usage is TRBJ1-5, with a tentative D call TRBD1 (5 bases). From germline, CDR1 is SGHTA and CDR2 FQGNSA. Deletions cut 5 bases from V and 16 bases from J, with 18 bases between. The CDR3 loop spans 12 amino acids. CDR3 nucleotide sequence: TGTGCCAGCAGCCCAGGCCAGGGTATGATACATTTT. This codes for CASSPGQGMIHF.